This record covers a single T cell receptor beta chain. This receptor's antigen is unknown. Sequencing instrument: NextSeq 550. The Human TCR Profiling Kit (MiLaboratory) was used to make UMI-labeled 5' RACE TRB cDNA libraries. cDNA synthesis used the entire amount of extracted RNA, and PCR amplification then used the entire amount of cDNA produced. Libraries were prepared in parallel with an identical number of PCR cycles. The authors' analysis ran thus. About 53,000 +/- 9,400 unique UMI-labeled TRB cDNA molecules per library were extracted with MIGEC and MiXCR, with at least two reads per UMI required. Each library averaged 40,000 +/- 10,000 functional in-frame TRB CDR3 nucleotide clonotypes without stop codons. Diversity metrics, including normalized Shannon-Wiener and Chao1, were computed in VDJtools after downsampling to 5000 UMI-labeled TRB molecules per sample. Clonotype-size-weighted physicochemical properties of the central five CDR3 residues (interaction energy, strength, volume and Kidera factor 4) were computed in VDJtools. The reads underwent TCRdb reprocessing, giving one record for each CDR3 protein sequence and no DNA. TCRdb's processing, not the authors' own work, is the source of the V and J calls. For this sample, the table gives roughly 89,000 distinct CDR3 sequences. 1.1% of the sample goes to the ten largest clones.

For each CD8+ T cell subset, flow sorting was done in triplicate, and some 300,000 cells per subset went directly into RLT lysis buffer. Naive CD8+ T cells were defined stringently as CD45RO-CCR7+CD27+CD95- to exclude memory contaminants. Standard density gradient centrifugation was used to isolate peripheral blood mononuclear cells from buffy coats. A FACSAria III was used to flow-sort naive CD8+ T cells into CXCR3-negative and CXCR3-positive populations. Total RNA was extracted from sorted cells with an RNeasy Mini Kit. The CDR3 numbers 14 residues from cysteine through phenylalanine. DNA was not recorded. For CDR1 and CDR2, the germline V gene lists MDHEN and SYDVKM. The record originates from a study of CXCR3-negative and CXCR3-positive naive CD8 T cells (dated by TCRdb to between 2018 and 2021). Describing the broader study: In total, about 135 million TRB reads were obtained, which works out to roughly 1.5 +/- 0.3 million reads per library. Naive subsets from about five donors and memory cells from 3 donors were included in the TRBV-TRBJ cluster analysis. Diversity and physicochemical repertoire analyses covered eleven to twelve donors pooled from two independent experiments. General findings and caveats noted by the study authors: Because surface CD5, which is linked to self-reactivity in mice, was comparable between the naive subsets, TCR interaction strength was also inferred from the physicochemical properties of TRB CDR3s. Because CXCR3 expression was partially decreased after cryopreservation, freshly isolated PBMCs were used for most assays. Within the same donor, TRBV-TRBJ usage looked similar between naive CXCR3-negative and CXCR3-positive cells, but memory cells had distinct patterns. TRB CDR3s from CXCR3-positive naive cells showed higher hydrophobicity (lower Kidera factor 4), lower energy, and higher strength and volume indices than CXCR3-negative naive cells. Repertoire diversity was comparably high in both naive subsets but much lower in memory CD8+ T cells.

This TCR derives from a human donor in good health. Some clones in this sample may be carry-over from other donors' samples. Recombination linked TRBV28 to TRBJ1-2. The sample was naive CXCR3- CD8+ T cells from blood. The sample's cell subset or site label, in plain terms: CD45RO-CCR7+CD27+CD95- naive CD8+ T cells lacking CXCR3 (TNR3-). The CDR3 amino acid sequence is: CASSLTPTTYGYTF.